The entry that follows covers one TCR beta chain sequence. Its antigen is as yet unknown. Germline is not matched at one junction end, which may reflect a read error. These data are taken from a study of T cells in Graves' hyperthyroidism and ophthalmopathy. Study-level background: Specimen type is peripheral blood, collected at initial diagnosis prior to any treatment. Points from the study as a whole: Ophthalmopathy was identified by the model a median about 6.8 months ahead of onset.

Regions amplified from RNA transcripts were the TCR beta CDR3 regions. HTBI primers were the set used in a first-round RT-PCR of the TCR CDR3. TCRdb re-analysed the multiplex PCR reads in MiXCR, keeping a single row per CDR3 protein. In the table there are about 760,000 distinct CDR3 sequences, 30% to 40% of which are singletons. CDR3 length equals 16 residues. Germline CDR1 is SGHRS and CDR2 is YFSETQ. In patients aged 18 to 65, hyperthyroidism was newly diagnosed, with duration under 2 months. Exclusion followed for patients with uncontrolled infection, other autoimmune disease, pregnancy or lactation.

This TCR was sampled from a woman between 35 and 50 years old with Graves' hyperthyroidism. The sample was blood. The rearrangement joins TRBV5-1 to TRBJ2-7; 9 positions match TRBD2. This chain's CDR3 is CTSSGGTHSDFYEQYF. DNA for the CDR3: TGCACCAGCAGCGGGGGGACACACAGCGACTTCTACGAGCAGTACTTC.